The 3 T cell receptor beta chains below were found in one sample sequenced in a study of blood T cell repertoires in COVID-19. Sequencing used immunoSEQ multiplex PCR; TCRdb keeps in-frame clones, though not all of them. The sample comprises fewer than 300,000 clones, 85% of which are singletons, and roughly 2.6% rests with the top ten. The source material was PBMCs or T cells enriched from blood (not recorded which). The origin of the receptors is a woman aged 45 to 65 who had recovered from COVID-19.

The chain recombines TRBV6-5 with TRBJ1-1; TRBD1 matches at 7 bases. Germline CDR1 is MNHEY and CDR2 is SVGAGI. CDR3 length: 12 amino acids. The V and J ends lost 7 bases and 5 bases, in that order; junction bases with no gene match: 4. The CDR3 loop reads CASKNRGTEAFF. The CDR3, as DNA: TGTGCCAGCAAGAACAGGGGTACTGAAGCTTTCTTT.

The chain carries TRBV11-2 and TRBJ1-5, with D unresolved. CDR3 length equals 15 residues. Germline CDR1 SGHAT, CDR2 FQNNGV. With 0 bases removed from V and 3 bases from J, the gap between germline ends came to 9 bases. CDR3 sequence (DNA): TGTGCCAGCAGCTTAGATATGGCAGACAATCAGCCCCAGCATTTT. Protein sequence: CASSLDMADNQPQHF.

This clone was recorded a few times. The CDR3 is CASSNPRGRYGYTF. The CDR3 DNA sequence: TGTGCCAGCAGCAATCCTCGGGGTCGCTATGGCTACACCTTC. This chain uses TRBV7-2 with TRBJ1-2; D gene unclear. V lost 5 bases to trimming and J lost 4 bases, with 14 bases between them. The CDR3 runs to 14 residues. Germline values: CDR1 SGHTA, CDR2 FQGNSA.